The entry that follows covers one TCR beta chain sequence. Its antigen remains unknown. The data are from a study of T cell responses to AZD1222 COVID-19 vaccine. Whole-study results and caveats: Only a handful of AZD1222 recipients were seropositive at baseline. Within unmutated variant regions lay the reported targets of nearly half of spike-specific TCRs.

Here immunoSEQ multiplex PCR was the method, and the copy in TCRdb shows in-frame clones only, minus some. The sample has tens of thousands of clones; about 88% are singletons. The CDR3 contains 16 residues. The V and J ends lost 5 bases and 5 bases respectively, with 18 bases between them. Germline loops: CDR1 MNHEY, CDR2 SVGEGT. The clonotype was recovered from an adult who received the MenACWY meningococcal vaccine as a control. J is TRBJ2-2 and V is TRBV6-2 or TRBV6-3; no clear D. This specimen was peripheral blood, taken 28 days after the second dose of the MenACWY control vaccine. CDR3: CASSPSAVVKTGELFF. CDR3 nucleotides: TGTGCCAGCAGTCCCTCGGCGGTGGTAAAGACCGGGGAGCTGTTTTTT.